The rows below give T cell receptor beta chains drawn from one sample of a study of CD8 T cells in Susac syndrome. TCRdb re-called the immunoSEQ multiplex PCR reads with MiXCR, one entry per CDR3 protein. The sample consists of about 190,000 distinct CDR3 sequences, more than 85% of them appearing once. The sample taken for sequencing was CD8+ T cells from PBMCs. These receptors were collected from a human donor with Susac syndrome. The CDR3 runs from the conserved cysteine through the conserved F or W. The D gene is left open where the match is weak. Only part of the rows carry a size: once, few, many, or a class if the clone is expanded.

>.|.|TRBV19|TRBJ1-5
TGTGCCAGTAGGGGCCCGCAGGGCCAGCCCCAGCATTTT
CASRGPQGQPQHF
>.|once|TRBV20-1|TRBJ2-1
TGCAGTGCTAGTTCGGCCATAGAGAGCTCCTACAATGAGCAGTTCTTC
CSASSAIESSYNEQFF
>.|.|TRBV19|TRBJ1-5
TGTGCCAGTAGTATCACCCTCATTGAGCAGGTTAGCAATCAGCCCCAGCATTTT
CASSITLIEQVSNQPQHF
>TRBD1|.|TRBV20-1|TRBJ2-7
TGCAGTGCTGGACAGGCGGTCTACGAGCAGTACTTC
CSAGQAVYEQYF
>.|.|TRBV20-1|TRBJ2-7
TGCAGTGCCAGGGGCGGCAGTTACTCCTACGAGCAGTACTTC
CSARGGSYSYEQYF
>.|.|TRBV13|TRBJ2-1
TGTGCCAGCAGCAACCGGGCCACCTACAATGAGCAGTTCTTC
CASSNRATYNEQFF
>.|.|TRBV4-1|TRBJ2-1
TGCGCCAGCAGCCAAGGCCTTGGGCCCATCGAGCAGTTCTTC
CASSQGLGPIEQFF
>.|.|TRBV20-1|TRBJ2-3
TGCAGTGCTCCCCCTGGGGGGAGACGGGCAGATACGCAGTATTTT
CSAPPGGRRADTQYF
>.|.|TRBV5-1|TRBJ1-4
TGCGCCAGCAGCTTGGACTTGAATGAAAAACTGTTTTTT
CASSLDLNEKLFF
>.|.|TRBV6-5|TRBJ2-5
TGTGCCAGCAGTTACTCGCCTGAAGGCGAGAAAGGGTGGGATGAGACCCAGTACTTC
CASSYSPEGEKGWDETQYF
>TRBD2|.|TRBV9|TRBJ2-1
TGTGCCAGCAGCCCCGGACTAGCGGTCAATGAGCAGTTCTTC
CASSPGLAVNEQFF
>TRBD1|.|TRBV19|TRBJ1-1
TGTGCCAGTAGTATAGTAGACAGGGGCACTGAAGCTTTCTTT
CASSIVDRGTEAFF
>TRBD2|.|TRBV30|TRBJ2-7
TGTGCCTGGAGTGTAGCGGGGGGGCTGGACGAGCAGTACTTC
CAWSVAGGLDEQYF
>.|once|TRBV9|TRBJ1-2
TGTGCCAGCAGCGTATCTAGGAGCGACTATGGCTACACCTTC
CASSVSRSDYGYTF
>.|.|TRBV7-9|TRBJ2-7
TGTGCCAGCAGCAAAGGGGACTACGAGCAGTACTTC
CASSKGDYEQYF
>TRBD2|.|TRBV20-1|TRBJ2-3
TGCAGTGCTTGGACTAGCAGACGACAGAATACGCAGTATTTT
CSAWTSRRQNTQYF
>.|.|TRBV2|TRBJ2-7
TGTGCCAGCAGTGACGTACAGCCCTACGAGCAGTACTTC
CASSDVQPYEQYF
>TRBD2|.|TRBV4-2|TRBJ2-1
TGTGCCAGCAGCCAAGATATGGGCGGGAGCGAATACAATGAGCAGTTCTTC
CASSQDMGGSEYNEQFF
>TRBD1|.|TRBV5-1|TRBJ2-5
TGCGCCAGCAGCTTGTCCGGGACAGCGAGCCAAGAGACCCAGTACTTC
CASSLSGTASQETQYF
>TRBD2|once|TRBV9|TRBJ2-1
TGTGCCAGCAGCGTGTCTAGCGGGGGGTACAATGAGCAGTTCTTC
CASSVSSGGYNEQFF
>.|.|TRBV5-1|TRBJ2-3
TGCGCCAGCAGCTTAGAGGGGGACCCAGATACGCAGTATTTT
CASSLEGDPDTQYF
>.|.|TRBV27|TRBJ2-5
TGTGCCAGCAGTTTGGCCATTCAAGAGACCCAGTACTTC
CASSLAIQETQYF
>TRBD2|.|TRBV28|TRBJ2-5
TGTGCCAGCAGGCTCTGGACTAGCGGACCGGAGACCCAGTACTTC
CASRLWTSGPETQYF
>.|.|TRBV6-5|TRBJ1-2
TGTGCCAGCAGAACCGGGACCAAGCGCTACACCTTC
CASRTGTKRYTF
>TRBD1|.|TRBV6-1|TRBJ1-2
TGTGCCAGCAGCCGACTGAATTTCGGGACAGGGGAAAACTATGGCTACACCTTC
CASSRLNFGTGENYGYTF
>TRBD2|once|TRBV20-1|TRBJ2-1
TGCAGTGCCCCTAGCGGGATTTCCTACAATGAGCAGTTCTTC
CSAPSGISYNEQFF
>.|.|TRBV12-3/TRBV12-4|TRBJ1-2
TGTGCCAGCAGAGACCCGCTAGACTATGGCTACACCTTC
CASRDPLDYGYTF
>.|.|TRBV30|TRBJ2-7
TGTGCCTGGAGTGTGGGGGCACGGGGAGACGAGCAGTACTTC
CAWSVGARGDEQYF
>.|.|TRBV14|TRBJ2-7
TGTGCCAGCAGCCATCGAGACACATACTACGAGCAGTACTTC
CASSHRDTYYEQYF
>.|.|TRBV15|TRBJ2-1
TGTGCCACCAGCAGAGATCGGAGGGGCTCCTACAATGAGCAGTTCTTC
CATSRDRRGSYNEQFF
>.|.|TRBV11-2|TRBJ2-5
TGTGCCAGCGGGCGACGGGGGCCCCAAGAGACCCAGTACTTC
CASGRRGPQETQYF
>.|.|TRBV4-1|TRBJ1-1
TGCGCCAGCAGCCAAGGCTCGAAGAACACTGAAGCTTTCTTT
CASSQGSKNTEAFF
>.|.|TRBV5-4|TRBJ2-7
TGTGCCAGCCCCATCCTTTACGAGCAGTACTTC
CASPILYEQYF
>.|few|TRBV7-9|TRBJ1-2
TGTGCCAGCAGCTTGGGGGGCCTTGGCTACACCTTC
CASSLGGLGYTF
>.|.|TRBV9|TRBJ1-6
TGTGCCAGCAGCGGACAGCTCTATAATTCACCCCTCCACTTT
CASSGQLYNSPLHF
>.|.|TRBV4-2|TRBJ2-7
TGTGCCAGCAGCCAGGGCCTGTACTACGAGCAGTACTTC
CASSQGLYYEQYF
>TRBD2|.|TRBV27|TRBJ2-3
TGTGCCACCAGATCCTGGGCGGGGGGCACAGATACGCAGTATTTT
CATRSWAGGTDTQYF
>TRBD1|.|TRBV19|TRBJ1-2
TGTGCCAGTAGTATCCCGGGACAGGGGAAATATGGCTACACCTTC
CASSIPGQGKYGYTF
>.|few|TRBV27|TRBJ1-1
TGTGCCAGCAGTTTAGCAGGGGTGACTGAAGCTTTCTTT
CASSLAGVTEAFF
>TRBD2|.|TRBV12-3/TRBV12-4|TRBJ2-1
TGTGCCAGCCTTGTGGCGGGAGCCTACAATGAGCAGTTCTTC
CASLVAGAYNEQFF
>.|.|TRBV15|TRBJ1-2
TGTGCCACCAGCCCGAAGGGAGGGTTGGACTATGGCTACACCTTC
CATSPKGGLDYGYTF
>.|.|TRBV6-5|TRBJ2-7
TGTGCCAGCAGTTACTTTGGGGGAGTACTCTCGGGCGAGCAGTACTTC
CASSYFGGVLSGEQYF
>.|.|TRBV7-9|TRBJ2-1
TGTGCCAGCATCATTGGAGGGATGGACAATGAGCAGTTCTTC
CASIIGGMDNEQFF
>.|.|TRBV27|TRBJ1-1
TGTGCCAGCAGTTTTGCAGTTGGTAGCACTGAAGCTTTCTTT
CASSFAVGSTEAFF
>TRBD2|.|TRBV12-3/TRBV12-4|TRBJ2-5
TGTGCCAGCAGTTTCGGTCCTAGCGGGAGCTTCGGAGAGACCCAGTACTTC
CASSFGPSGSFGETQYF
>TRBD2|.|TRBV4-2|TRBJ2-7
TGTGCCAGCAGCCTGTCCGGGACTAGCGGTCCCTACGAGCAGTACTTC
CASSLSGTSGPYEQYF
>.|once|TRBV12-3/TRBV12-4|TRBJ2-7
TGTGCCAGCAGAATATCCGACAGAACCTACGAGCAGTACTTC
CASRISDRTYEQYF
>.|.|TRBV27|TRBJ2-1
TGTGCCAGCAGCCTGGATGCCAGCTCCTACAATGAGCAGTTCTTC
CASSLDASSYNEQFF
>.|.|TRBV5-1|TRBJ2-7
TGCGCCAGCAGTTCTGAGGGGCCCGAGCAGTACTTC
CASSSEGPEQYF
>.|.|TRBV9|TRBJ2-5
TGTGCCAGCAGCGCCCGGGACTCCGGGGAGACCCAGTACTTC
CASSARDSGETQYF
>.|.|TRBV2|TRBJ2-1
TGTGCCAGCACGCAGAGCTCCTACAATGAGCAGTTCTTC
CASTQSSYNEQFF
>TRBD2|.|TRBV20-1|TRBJ2-7
TGCAGTGCTGGCCCCGGGACTATTAAATACGAGCAGTACTTC
CSAGPGTIKYEQYF
>TRBD1|.|TRBV4-1|TRBJ2-7
TGCGCCAGCAGCGGGGACAGTATGGACGAGCAGTACTTC
CASSGDSMDEQYF